A selection of T cell receptor beta chains follows, all from one sample in a study of naive and memory T cell subsets. In TCRdb, the 5' RACE reads were re-called with MiXCR into one record per CDR3 protein. The table has 57,000 or so distinct CDR3 sequences, under 8.5% seen once; the top ten hold 9% to 10%. These receptors all come from a male donor in good health. CDR3s leave out the opening cysteine and the closing phenylalanine or tryptophan. Fields, in order: V gene, J gene, CDR3 protein.

TRBV7-2	TRBJ1-5	ASSLGPGLNQPQH
TRBV4-1	TRBJ2-5	ASSPQDRNQETQY
TRBV5-5	TRBJ1-5	ASSPGMMGSGQPQH
TRBV19	TRBJ2-1	ASTGLAGENNEQF
TRBV7-2	TRBJ2-7	ASSLGQYYEQY
TRBV20-1	TRBJ2-7	SARSPGGVSYEQY
TRBV6-1	TRBJ2-7	ASTVGQGAWAGYEQY
TRBV5-1	TRBJ2-7	ASSRLDRGGFEQY
TRBV1	TRBJ2-1	TSSQEPLAESYNEQF
TRBV19	TRBJ1-5	ASASEGRHNQPQH
TRBV11-2	TRBJ2-7	ASSLAGTRVTYEQY
TRBV20-1	TRBJ1-4	SVNVGAEKLF
TRBV5-1	TRBJ1-2	ASSLDPTGVYGYT